The 30 T cell receptor beta chains below come from one sample, sequenced in a study of blood T cell repertoires in COVID-19. Assay: immunoSEQ multiplex PCR; the TCRdb copy retains only in-frame clones and omits some. The sample lists 45,000 or so clones, roughly 68% occurring once. The material sequenced was peripheral blood. These receptors were collected from a man older than 75 with acute or convalescent COVID-19.

The chain uses TRBV3-1 (or the pseudogene TRBV3-2) and TRBJ2-2, with 7 positions matching TRBD1. The CDR3 extends over 14 amino acids. The V and J ends lost 4 bases and 7 bases, in that order; junction bases with no gene match: 6. CDR1 and CDR2 from the germline V gene are LGHDT and YNNKEL (reference sequence). The CDR3 reads CASSLGQLNGELFF. DNA of the CDR3: TGTGCCAGCAGCCTGGGACAGCTTAACGGGGAGCTGTTTTTT.

The V gene is TRBV29-1, the J gene TRBJ2-1; 12 positions agree with TRBD2. In germline, CDR1 is SQVTM, CDR2 ANQGSEA. The V segment lost 5 bases and the J segment 5 bases; nucleotides outside the gene matches: 7. The CDR3 extends over 15 amino acids. CDR3 DNA sequence: TGCAGCGTTCCCAGACTAGCGGGGGACCACAATGAGCAGTTCTTC. This translates into CSVPRLAGDHNEQFF.

The V gene is TRBV7-9, the J gene TRBJ2-5, with 9 bases fitting TRBD1. V lost 4 bases to trimming and J lost 4 bases; unmatched junction nucleotides: 4. The CDR3 loop spans 14 amino acids. Germline V CDR1 and CDR2: SEHNR, FQNEAQ (reference sequence). DNA for the CDR3: TGTGCCAGCAGCTCGGGACAGGGAAGAGAGACCCAGTACTTC. Translation gives CASSSGQGRETQYF.

The table lists this clone with a count of one. V is TRBV7-8 and J is TRBJ2-1; 12 bases agree with TRBD2. Looked up from germline, CDR1 is SGHVS and CDR2 is FQNEAQ. This CDR3 has 18 amino acids. The V gene end was trimmed by 5 bases and the J gene end by 0 bases; junction bases not matched to a gene: 8. CDR3 sequence (DNA): TGTGCCAGCAGCGGGGGACTAGCGGGCAGCACCTCCTACAATGAGCAGTTCTTC. Amino acid sequence: CASSGGLAGSTSYNEQFF.

The chain carries TRBV6-6 and TRBJ2-2; 9 nucleotides agree with TRBD2. Per germline, CDR1 MNHNY and CDR2 SVGAGI (reference sequence). This CDR3 comprises 16 residues. The V segment lost 1 base and the J segment 5 bases; nucleotides outside the gene matches: 5. CDR3 sequence: CASSYFAGGQTGELFF. DNA of the CDR3: TGTGCCAGCAGTTACTTCGCGGGAGGGCAAACCGGGGAGCTGTTTTTT.

V is TRBV2 and J is TRBJ2-1; the match to TRBD1 covers 7 bases. This CDR3 is built from 13 residues. V shed 4 bases, J shed 6 bases, and the junction held 3 bases outside the gene matches. Germline values: CDR1 SNHLY, CDR2 FYNNEI. CDR3 amino acids: CASSGQGVNEQFF. In DNA, the CDR3 is TGTGCCAGCAGTGGACAGGGAGTCAATGAGCAGTTCTTC.

This clone has a single count. The chain employs TRBV2 and TRBJ1-5; no clear D. The CDR3 consists of 13 residues. Per the germline V gene, CDR1 is SNHLY and CDR2 is FYNNEI. V was clipped by 0 bases and J by 7 bases, with 7 bases between them. The CDR3, as DNA: TGTGCCAGCAGTGAAGCCCCTGTGCAGCCCCAGCATTTT. It encodes CASSEAPVQPQHF.

The chain joins TRBV19 to TRBJ2-3; D unclear. This CDR3 spans 14 amino acids. Germline V gives CDR1 LNHDA, CDR2 SQIVND (reference sequence). Trimming stripped 4 bases from V and 2 bases from J, with 10 bases between. The CDR3 DNA reads TGTGCCAGTAGTAACCAGCGAGTCACAGATACGCAGTATTTT. Its translation is CASSNQRVTDTQYF.

The chain has TRBV4-2 and TRBJ2-7; D ambiguous. CDR3 length equals 15 residues. Germline V CDR1 and CDR2: LGHNA, YNFKEQ. Trimming removed 0 bases from V and 3 bases from J, with 12 bases in between. The DNA for the CDR3 is TGTGCCAGCAGCCAAGACAGATCGTCGAACTACGAGCAGTACTTC. It encodes CASSQDRSSNYEQYF.

The rearrangement uses TRBV28 and TRBJ2-1, with D tentatively TRBD2 (5 bases). The CDR3 extends over 14 amino acids. Trimming took off 0 bases at V and 9 bases at J, with 12 bases between the two ends. In germline, CDR1 is MDHEN, CDR2 SYDVKM. The CDR3 DNA is TGTGCCAGCAGTTTATGGGGGAGTACAATTGAGCAGTTCTTC. Translation gives CASSLWGSTIEQFF.

This clone has just one count. J is TRBJ1-2 and V is TRBV30; no clear D. Germline V gene sequence: CDR1 GTSNPN, CDR2 SVGIG (reference sequence). The CDR3 totals 14 residues. With 1 base removed from V and 4 bases from J, the gap between germline ends came to 13 bases. The CDR3 region is CAWSDIRGFYGYTF. DNA for the CDR3: TGTGCCTGGAGTGACATCCGCGGTTTCTATGGCTACACCTTC.

The rearrangement joins TRBV5-1 to TRBJ2-1, with 9 positions matching TRBD1. The junction had 6 bases not matched to a gene; V was cut back by 0 bases and J by 8 bases. The germline V gene has CDR1 SGHRS and CDR2 YFSETQ. The CDR3 is 15 amino acids. The CDR3 bases are TGCGCCAGCAGCTTGGCCACAGGGGGCTTGGATGAGCAGTTCTTC. The encoded protein is CASSLATGGLDEQFF.

The chain is built from TRBV28 and TRBJ2-7; 15 bases are shared with TRBD2. CDR1 and CDR2 from the germline V gene are MDHEN and SYDVKM. This CDR3 comprises 15 residues. J lost 10 bases, V lost 6 bases, and 10 bases had no gene match. CDR3 sequence: CASSQGTSGRSVQYF. The CDR3 nucleotides read TGTGCCAGCAGCCAAGGGACTAGCGGGAGGTCGGTTCAGTACTTC.

The rearrangement links TRBV28 to TRBJ1-1; D unresolved. V was cut by 2 bases and J by 3 bases, with 10 bases left in between. This CDR3 has 14 amino acids. CDR1 is MDHEN and CDR2 is SYDVKM in the germline V gene. This chain's CDR3 is CASSLINQDTEAFF. The CDR3 coding sequence is TGTGCCAGCAGTTTAATAAATCAGGACACTGAAGCTTTCTTT.

The chain uses TRBV24-1 and TRBJ1-3, with 7 bases that match TRBD1. This CDR3 region has 14 residues. In germline, CDR1 is KGHDR, CDR2 SFDVKD. Trimming cost V 3 bases and J 10 bases; bases outside gene matches: 8. As DNA, the CDR3 is TGTGCCACCAGTGATGGGACAGCCCGGGGGACCATATATTTT. Protein sequence: CATSDGTARGTIYF.

V usage is TRBV5-4 and J usage is TRBJ2-2, with TRBD1 identical over 9 bases. CDR3 size: 13 residues. Germline CDR1 reads SGHNT; CDR2 reads YYREEE (reference sequence). After removal of 5 bases from V and 4 bases from J, the junction contained 0 bases not matched to a gene. CDR3 DNA sequence: TGTGCCAGCAGGACAGGGGGCACCGGGGAGCTGTTTTTT. Amino acids: CASRTGGTGELFF. Based on the CDR3 plus reference TRBV5-4 and TRBJ2-2, the full variable domain is ETGVTQSPTHLIKTRGQQVTLRCSSQSGHNTVSWYQQALGQGPQFIFQYYREEENGRGNFPPRFSGLQFPNYSSELNVNALELDDSALYLCASRTGGTGELFFGEGSRLTVL.

The J gene is TRBJ2-2, the V gene TRBV12-2; the D call in the table, TRBD2, was not verified against the DNA. TRBV12-2 is a pseudogene. The CDR3 runs 21 residues. The CDR3 sequence: CASRLARYTSGRAGNTGELFF. As DNA, the CDR3 is TGTGCAAGTCGCTTAGCGCGTTATACTAGCGGGAGGGCCGGGAACACCGGGGAGCTGTTTTTT.

This clone was picked up a small number of times. The chain joins TRBV4-2 to TRBJ2-7, with 10 nucleotides matching TRBD1. This CDR3 contains 16 residues. From germline, CDR1 is LGHNA and CDR2 YNFKEQ. V was pared by 1 base and J by 4 bases, with 7 bases of the junction left unmatched. The CDR3 DNA sequence: TGTGCCAGCAGCCAAGTCGGACAGGGGGATGAGTACGAGCAGTACTTC. Protein product: CASSQVGQGDEYEQYF.

This clone was seen more than once but under ten times. The rearrangement uses TRBV6-6 and TRBJ2-7; 7 bases match TRBD2. The CDR3 consists of 14 residues. Per germline, CDR1 MNHNY and CDR2 SVGAGI (reference sequence). Trimming removed 7 bases from V and 0 bases from J; junction bases left unmatched: 6. The CDR3 region is CASTQLASSYEQYF. In DNA, the CDR3 is TGTGCCAGCACCCAACTAGCGAGCTCCTACGAGCAGTACTTC.

Regarding this clone: This clone may be a read error of a much larger clone one base away. The V gene is TRBV7-3, the J gene TRBJ2-1; D gene unclear. CDR1 is SGHTA and CDR2 is FQGTGA in the germline V gene. The CDR3 loop spans 13 amino acids. The V end was cut by 5 bases, the J end by 4 bases, with 9 bases between. CDR3 loop: CASSPQDYNEQFF. CDR3 in DNA: TGTGCCAGCAGCCCTCAGGATTACAATGAGCAGTTCTTC.

This clone was counted only a few times. The rearrangement uses TRBV27 and TRBJ1-2, with D possibly matching TRBD1 (6 bases). Germline loops: CDR1 MNHEY, CDR2 SMNVEV (reference sequence). With 6 bases removed from V and 11 bases from J, the gap between germline ends came to 10 bases. This CDR3 has 10 residues. CDR3 DNA sequence: TGTGCCAGCAGCCCGGGACATTACACCTTC. Protein sequence: CASSPGHYTF.

This clone was seen a few times. The chain links TRBV6-8 to TRBJ1-2; tentatively, D is TRBD1 (6 bases). The CDR3 is made up of 15 amino acids. From germline, CDR1 is MNHGY and CDR2 SAAAGT. V was cut by 2 bases and J by 4 bases, with 14 bases left in between. CDR3 amino acids: CASSYGRGARYGYTF. The CDR3 DNA sequence: TGTGCCAGCAGTTACGGGAGGGGGGCCCGCTATGGCTACACCTTC.

V gene TRBV7-9 combines with J gene TRBJ2-7; weak D call: TRBD1 (6 bases). The V gene lost 5 bases and the J gene lost 6 bases, with 14 bases spanning the gap. CDR3 length equals 13 residues. CDR1 SEHNR and CDR2 FQNEAQ come from the germline V gene (reference sequence). CDR3 coding DNA: TGTGCCAGCAGCCTAGACAGGCGTCTCGAGCAGTACTTC. Translating it yields CASSLDRRLEQYF.

The chain uses TRBV6-5 and TRBJ1-4; no firm D call. Trimming removed 6 bases at V and 8 bases at J, with 16 bases between. The CDR3 consists of 14 residues. Germline lookup yields CDR1 MNHEY and CDR2 SVGAGI. This CDR3 is CASRTGMPGEKLFF. CDR3 nucleotides: TGTGCCAGCAGGACCGGGATGCCAGGAGAAAAACTGTTTTTT.

This clone was detected once. The CDR3 sequence: CASTLGGGSYGYTF. CDR3 coding DNA: TGTGCCAGCACCCTGGGGGGTGGGTCCTATGGCTACACCTTC. V is TRBV6-5 and J is TRBJ1-2, with TRBD1 as a possible D gene (5 bases). Germline V gene lookup returns CDR1 MNHEY and CDR2 SVGAGI. V shed 7 bases and J shed 4 bases, with 16 bases lying between them. The CDR3 totals 14 residues.

The gene calls are TRBV5-1 and TRBJ2-1; 12 bases fit TRBD2. This CDR3 contains 16 residues. Looked up from germline, CDR1 is SGHRS and CDR2 is YFSETQ. Trimming cost V 5 bases and J 7 bases; bases outside gene matches: 10. CDR3 sequence (DNA): TGCGCCAGCAGTCTTTCGGGGCTAGCGGGAGGGAATGAGCAGTTCTTC. It specifies CASSLSGLAGGNEQFF.

The gene calls are TRBV5-5 and TRBJ2-1, with 8 bases identical to TRBD2. V trimming: 4 bases; J trimming: 0 bases; junction bases outside the gene matches: 6. The CDR3 covers 16 residues. Germline-derived CDR1 and CDR2 are SGHKS and YYEKEE (reference sequence). The CDR3 loop reads CASSPLSGISYNEQFF. In DNA form, the CDR3 reads TGTGCCAGCAGCCCTCTTAGCGGGATCTCCTACAATGAGCAGTTCTTC.

This clone came up many times. This sequence joins TRBV11-3 and TRBJ1-1; the match to TRBD1 covers 8 bases. V was pared by 5 bases and J by 10 bases, with 6 bases of the junction left unmatched. CDR1 and CDR2 (germline): SGHNT, YENEEA. CDR3 length: 12 residues. The CDR3 DNA follows: TGTGCCAGCAGCACCCGACAGGGGAGAGCTTTCTTT. Translating gives CASSTRQGRAFF.

The rearrangement joins TRBV5-1 to TRBJ2-3, with D possibly being TRBD2 (5 bases). The germline gives CDR1 SGHRS, CDR2 YFSETQ. The CDR3 has 15 residues. V was shortened by 0 bases and J by 5 bases, with 13 bases between the two germline ends. CDR3: CASSLDGIRGDTQYF. The CDR3 nucleotides are TGCGCCAGCAGCTTGGACGGGATTCGAGGAGATACGCAGTATTTT.

J is TRBJ2-6 and V is TRBV24-1; TRBD1 matches 7 bases. The V gene end was trimmed by 3 bases and the J gene end by 2 bases; junction bases not matched to a gene: 12. From germline, CDR1 is KGHDR and CDR2 SFDVKD. There are 19 residues in the CDR3. CDR3 amino acids: CATSDRDRVKYAGANVLTF. CDR3 nucleotides: TGTGCCACCAGTGATCGTGACAGGGTGAAGTATGCTGGGGCCAACGTCCTGACTTTC.